Here is one TCR beta chain with its context. TCRdb's copy holds only in-frame clones and misses some; the assay was immunoSEQ multiplex PCR. The table lists 85,000 to 120,000 clones, roughly 80% of them singletons, with roughly 4.4% in the top ten. The data derive from a study of blood T cell repertoires in COVID-19. This CDR3 has 19 amino acids. Per the germline V gene, CDR1 is LNHNV and CDR2 is YYDKDF (reference sequence). V was clipped by 0 bases and J by 7 bases; unmatched bases: 17. The specimen was peripheral blood. This sequence originates from a human donor in a cohort sampled during active COVID-19. J is TRBJ2-1 and V is TRBV15; 8 bases agree with TRBD2. The CDR3 loop reads CATSREGIYAGGLVNEQFF. As DNA, the CDR3 is TGTGCCACCAGCAGAGAGGGAATTTACGCGGGGGGCCTGGTAAATGAGCAGTTCTTC.